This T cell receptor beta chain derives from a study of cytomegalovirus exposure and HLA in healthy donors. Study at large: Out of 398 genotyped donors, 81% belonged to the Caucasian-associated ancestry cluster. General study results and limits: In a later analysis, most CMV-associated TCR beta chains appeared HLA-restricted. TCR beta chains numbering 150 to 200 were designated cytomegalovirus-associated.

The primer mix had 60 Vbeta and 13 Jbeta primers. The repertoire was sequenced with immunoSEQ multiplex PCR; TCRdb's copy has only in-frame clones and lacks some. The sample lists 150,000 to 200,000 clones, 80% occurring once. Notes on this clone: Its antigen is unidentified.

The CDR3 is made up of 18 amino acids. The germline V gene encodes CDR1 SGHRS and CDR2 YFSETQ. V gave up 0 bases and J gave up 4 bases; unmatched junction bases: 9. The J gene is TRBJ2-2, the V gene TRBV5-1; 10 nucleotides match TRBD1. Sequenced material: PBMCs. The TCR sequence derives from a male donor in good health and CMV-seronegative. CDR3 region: CASSLGLPGQGFTGELFF. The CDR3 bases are TGCGCCAGCAGCTTGGGTTTACCGGGACAGGGGTTCACCGGGGAGCTGTTTTTT. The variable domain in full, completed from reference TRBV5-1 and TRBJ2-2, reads KAGVTQTPRYLIKTRGQQVTLSCSPISGHRSVSWYQQTPGQGLQFLFEYFSETQRNKGNFPGRFSGRQFSNSRSEMNVSTLELGDSALYLCASSLGLPGQGFTGELFFGEGSRLTVL.